What follows are 2 T cell receptor beta chains derived from one specimen sequenced in a study of early T cells in non-severe SARS-CoV-2 infection. TCRdb reanalysed the 5' RACE reads using MiXCR and keeps one entry per CDR3 protein. Found here are about 100,000 distinct CDR3 sequences, approximately 13% of them singletons; the top ten hold approximately 2%. What was sequenced was whole blood. The source of these receptors is an adult who was a healthcare worker with PCR-confirmed SARS-CoV-2 infection or an uninfected control (not recorded which).

This clonotype came up many times. The chain employs TRBV10-3 and TRBJ2-1; the D gene could be TRBD1 or TRBD2 (5 bases each). The CDR3 length is 13 residues. The germline gives CDR1 ENHRY, CDR2 SYGVKD. The ends were cut back, 0 bases at V and 6 bases at J, with 6 bases in the middle. This chain's CDR3 is CAISESGVNEQFF. CDR3 bases: TGTGCCATCAGTGAGTCGGGGGTCAATGAGCAGTTCTTC.

This clonotype has a count of ten or more. The genes are TRBV29-1 and TRBJ2-5; TRBD2 matches 7 bases. In germline, CDR1 is SQVTM, CDR2 ANQGSEA. This CDR3 region has 14 residues. V shed 6 bases, J shed 5 bases, and the junction held 12 bases outside the gene matches. The CDR3 is CSVPGEGSGETQYF. The CDR3, as DNA: TGCAGCGTCCCCGGGGAGGGGTCAGGCGAGACCCAGTACTTC.